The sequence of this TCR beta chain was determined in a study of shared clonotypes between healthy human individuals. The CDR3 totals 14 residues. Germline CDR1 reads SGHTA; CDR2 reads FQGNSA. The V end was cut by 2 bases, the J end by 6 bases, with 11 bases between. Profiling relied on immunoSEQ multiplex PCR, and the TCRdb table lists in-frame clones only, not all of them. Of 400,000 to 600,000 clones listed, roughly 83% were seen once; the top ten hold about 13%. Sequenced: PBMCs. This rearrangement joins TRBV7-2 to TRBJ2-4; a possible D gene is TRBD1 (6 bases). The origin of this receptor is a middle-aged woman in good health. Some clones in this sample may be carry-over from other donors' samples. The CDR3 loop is CASSLPLQGNIQYF. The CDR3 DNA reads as TGTGCCAGCAGCTTACCTTTACAGGGAAACATTCAGTACTTC.